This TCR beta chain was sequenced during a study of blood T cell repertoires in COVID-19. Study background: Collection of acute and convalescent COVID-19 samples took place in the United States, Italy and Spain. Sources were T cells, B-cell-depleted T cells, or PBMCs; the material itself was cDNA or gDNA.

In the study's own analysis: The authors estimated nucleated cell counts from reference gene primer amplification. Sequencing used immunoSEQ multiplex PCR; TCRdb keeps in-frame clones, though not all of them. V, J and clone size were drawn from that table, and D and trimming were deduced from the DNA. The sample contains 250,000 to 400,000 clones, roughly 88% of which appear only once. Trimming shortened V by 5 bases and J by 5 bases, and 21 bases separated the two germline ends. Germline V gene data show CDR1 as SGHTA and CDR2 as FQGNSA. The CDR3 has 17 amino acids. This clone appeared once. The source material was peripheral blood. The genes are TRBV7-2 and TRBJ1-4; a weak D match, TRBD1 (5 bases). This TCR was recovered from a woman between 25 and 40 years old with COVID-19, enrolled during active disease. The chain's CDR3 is CASSPLSGGGINEKLFF. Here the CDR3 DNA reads TGTGCCAGCAGCCCACTATCGGGGGGAGGGATAAATGAAAAACTGTTTTTT. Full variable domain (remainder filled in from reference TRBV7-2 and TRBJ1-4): GAGVSQSPSNKVTEKGKDVELRCDPISGHTALYWYRQSLGQGLEFLIYFQGNSAPDKSGLPSDRFSAERTGGSVSTLTIQRTQQEDSAVYLCASSPLSGGGINEKLFFGSGTQLSVL.